This note documents a single T cell receptor beta chain sequence. This specimen belongs to a study of blood T cell repertoires in COVID-19. Study details: The United States, Italy and Spain supplied acute and convalescent COVID-19 samples.

This CDR3 contains 14 residues. Germline-derived CDR1 and CDR2 are LNHNV and YYDKDF (reference sequence). Deletions cut 1 base from V and 6 bases from J, with 11 bases between. Cohorts were based on clinical histories the participants reported. Participants in the exposed group had met a COVID-19 case in the 2 weeks before joining the study. Sequenced by immunoSEQ multiplex PCR; TCRdb stores in-frame clones only, minus some. The sample lists 280,000 or so clones, roughly 91% occurring once. The V call is TRBV15, the J call TRBJ2-3; D may be TRBD1 (6 bases). The sequenced sample consisted of PBMCs or T cells enriched from blood (not recorded which). This TCR derives from a woman aged 45 to 65 who had been exposed to COVID-19. The CDR3 DNA follows: TGTGCCACCAGCAGAGGGGGGCCGAGCGATACGCAGTATTTT. Protein: CATSRGGPSDTQYF.